This passage covers 27 T cell receptor beta chains from one sample sequenced in a study of cytomegalovirus exposure and HLA in healthy donors. 60 Vbeta and 13 Jbeta primers were used in PCR. Measured with immunoSEQ multiplex PCR; TCRdb has only the in-frame clones, and not every one. This sample has 210,000 or so clones, with over 75% found just once. Sequences were obtained from PBMCs. These receptors originate from a human donor in good health.

This clone was picked up one time. CDR3 nucleotide sequence: TGTGCCAGCAGTTTTACGGAGATAGGTAATGAGCAGTTCTTC. This encodes CASSFTEIGNEQFF. The V and J genes are TRBV27 and TRBJ2-1; D ambiguous. V was cut by 3 bases and J by 7 bases, with 13 bases left in between. CDR1 is MNHEY and CDR2 is SMNVEV in the germline V gene (reference sequence). The CDR3 contains 14 residues.

V usage is TRBV5-1 and J usage is TRBJ1-4, with D possibly TRBD1 on 5 matching bases. V was trimmed by 0 bases and J by 8 bases, leaving 14 bases between them. CDR1 is SGHRS and CDR2 is YFSETQ in the germline V gene. This CDR3 has 15 amino acids. Here the CDR3 DNA reads TGCGCCAGCAGCTTGGCCGTCAGGGAGGGCGAAAAACTGTTTTTT. It yields the protein CASSLAVREGEKLFF.

This chain links TRBV15 with TRBJ2-7, with a weak D call TRBD1 (5 bases). Germline V gene sequence: CDR1 LNHNV, CDR2 YYDKDF (reference sequence). V was shortened by 1 base and J by 2 bases, with 9 bases between the two germline ends. CDR3 length: 14 amino acids. CDR3 nucleotides: TGTGCCACCAGCAGAGCAAGGGGCGCCTACGAGCAGTACTTC. It encodes CATSRARGAYEQYF.

This clone was found a few times. The chain is built from TRBV7-3 and TRBJ2-2, with TRBD2 as a possible D gene (6 bases). V gave up 0 bases and J gave up 6 bases, with 14 bases separating them. Germline CDR1 and CDR2: SGHTA and FQGTGA. This CDR3 comprises 16 residues. Here the CDR3 reads CASSLTGGEVSGELFF. CDR3 sequence (DNA): TGTGCCAGCAGCTTAACGGGGGGAGAAGTATCCGGGGAGCTGTTTTTT.

The chain has TRBV5-1 and TRBJ2-1; 9 bases fit TRBD1. The CDR3 is 16 amino acids. J lost 8 bases, V lost 2 bases, and 11 bases had no gene match. The germline CDR1 and CDR2 sequences are SGHRS and YFSETQ. CDR3 sequence reads: CASSFGTGRSRDEQFF. As DNA, the CDR3 is TGCGCCAGCAGCTTCGGGACAGGGAGAAGTAGGGATGAGCAGTTCTTC.

Written as DNA, the CDR3 is TGTGCCTGGAGTGACCGGCCAGGCCCCCAGCCCCAGCATTTT. Translated: CAWSDRPGPQPQHF. The V and J genes are TRBV30 and TRBJ1-5; D is ambiguous. Germline loops: CDR1 GTSNPN, CDR2 SVGIG (reference sequence). The CDR3 extends over 14 amino acids. Trimming left V 1 base short and J 7 bases short, with 14 bases between. The full variable domain, its missing parts supplied by reference TRBV30 and TRBJ1-5, is SQTIHQWPATLVQPVGSPLSLECTVEGTSNPNLYWYRQAAGRGLQLLFYSVGIGQISSEVPQNLSASRPQDRQFILSSKKLLLSDSGFYLCAWSDRPGPQPQHFGDGTRLSIL.

This rearrangement joins TRBV6-5 to TRBJ2-1, with 7 bases matching TRBD2. V trimming: 2 bases; J trimming: 8 bases; junction bases outside the gene matches: 12. This CDR3 is built from 16 residues. Germline loops: CDR1 MNHEY, CDR2 SVGAGI. The CDR3 region has the DNA TGTGCCAGCAGTTACCGGGCGGGAGCTATTCTGGATGAGCAGTTCTTC. Protein: CASSYRAGAILDEQFF.

The DNA for the CDR3 is TGCGCCAGCAGCCAAGAGGGACACGGCTACGAGCAGTACTTC. This codes for CASSQEGHGYEQYF. The chain uses TRBV4-3 and TRBJ2-7; maybe TRBD1 (6 bases). V was clipped by 0 bases and J by 3 bases, with 9 bases between them. Germline V gene sequence: CDR1 LGHNA, CDR2 YSLEER. This CDR3 has 14 amino acids.

The chain employs TRBV27 and TRBJ1-1; 7 nucleotides line up with TRBD1. The CDR3 spans 17 residues. V was pared by 3 bases and J by 6 bases, with 16 bases of the junction left unmatched. CDR1 and CDR2 from the germline V gene are MNHEY and SMNVEV (reference sequence). CDR3 sequence: CASSFQGETVEFAEAFF. CDR3 bases: TGTGCCAGCAGTTTCCAGGGGGAAACTGTAGAATTCGCTGAAGCTTTCTTT.

The V gene is TRBV25-1, the J gene TRBJ2-1; weak D call: TRBD2 (5 bases). Trimming left V 3 bases short and J 9 bases short, with 15 bases between. There are 14 residues in the CDR3. Germline V gene sequence: CDR1 MGHDK, CDR2 SYGVNS. This CDR3 reads CASSDQLDSGEQFF. In DNA form, the CDR3 reads TGTGCCAGCAGTGACCAACTAGACTCGGGTGAGCAGTTCTTC. Full variable domain (rest looked up from reference TRBV25-1 and TRBJ2-1): EADIYQTPRYLVIGTGKKITLECSQTMGHDKMYWYQQDPGMELHLIHYSYGVNSTEKGDLSSESTVSRIRTEHFPLTLESARPSHTSQYLCASSDQLDSGEQFFGPGTRLTVL.

The chain combines TRBV4-1 with TRBJ2-7; TRBD2 agrees at 9 bases. There are 17 residues in the CDR3. The germline V gene has CDR1 MGHRA and CDR2 YSYEKL. V lost 0 bases, J lost 2 bases, and 8 bases stayed unmatched. The CDR3 region has the DNA TGCGCCAGCAGCCAAGATCCCCCGATAGCGGGGGCCTACGAGCAGTACTTC. Translating gives CASSQDPPIAGAYEQYF.

This sequence joins TRBV5-1 and TRBJ2-3, with TRBD2 identical over 9 bases. This CDR3 is built from 15 residues. Germline CDR1 reads SGHRS; CDR2 reads YFSETQ. J was trimmed by 4 bases and V by 6 bases; bases with no gene match: 9. The CDR3 is CASTKAGGLSDTQYF. For the CDR3, the DNA is TGCGCCAGCACCAAAGCGGGAGGCCTCTCAGATACGCAGTATTTT.

A few counts support this clone. V and J are TRBV7-3 and TRBJ1-1; 7 positions agree with TRBD1. Germline V gene lookup returns CDR1 SGHTA and CDR2 FQGTGA. The CDR3 has 13 amino acids. After removal of 6 bases from V and 3 bases from J, the junction contained 4 bases not matched to a gene. The DNA for the CDR3 is TGTGCCAGCAGTCCCAGGGGGGACACTGAAGCTTTCTTT. This sequence encodes CASSPRGDTEAFF.

The V and J genes are TRBV18 and TRBJ2-1; D uncertain. The CDR3 totals 14 residues. CDR1 and CDR2 from the germline V gene are KGHSH and LQKENI. V was clipped by 4 bases and J by 3 bases, with 10 bases between them. The CDR3 DNA is TGTGCCAGCTCACTCTCGGTAGTCTACAATGAGCAGTTCTTC. It is translated as CASSLSVVYNEQFF. Combining the CDR3 with reference TRBV18 and TRBJ2-1 gives the whole variable domain NAGVMQNPRHLVRRRGQEARLRCSPMKGHSHVYWYRQLPEEGLKFMVYLQKENIIDESGMPKERFSAEFPKEGPSILRIQQVVRGDSAAYFCASSLSVVYNEQFFGPGTRLTVL.

The chain combines TRBV4-2 with TRBJ1-6; D not resolved. With 4 bases removed from V and 8 bases from J, the gap between germline ends came to 24 bases. This CDR3 comprises 18 residues. Germline V gene sequence: CDR1 LGHNA, CDR2 YNFKEQ. The DNA for the CDR3 is TGTGCCAGCAGCCCTTTTAACCCCCGGGGAGCGTCGGATTCACCCCTCCACTTT. Translating gives CASSPFNPRGASDSPLHF.

The chain uses TRBV18 and TRBJ1-4, with a possible D match to TRBD1 (5 bases). This CDR3 contains 15 residues. Germline V CDR1 and CDR2: KGHSH, LQKENI. V was clipped by 3 bases and J by 0 bases, with 8 bases between them. Here the CDR3 DNA reads TGTGCCAGCTCACCCAGGGTTGCAACTAATGAAAAACTGTTTTTT. The encoded protein is CASSPRVATNEKLFF. Together with reference TRBV18 and TRBJ1-4, the CDR3 gives the full variable domain: NAGVMQNPRHLVRRRGQEARLRCSPMKGHSHVYWYRQLPEEGLKFMVYLQKENIIDESGMPKERFSAEFPKEGPSILRIQQVVRGDSAAYFCASSPRVATNEKLFFGSGTQLSVL.

The V and J genes are TRBV7-2 and TRBJ2-7; 7 bases map to TRBD2. The trim removed 4 bases at V and 4 bases at J, leaving 13 bases unmatched. This CDR3 spans 16 amino acids. Germline V CDR1 and CDR2: SGHTA, FQGNSA. The DNA for the CDR3 is TGTGCCAGCAGCTCGCCCGGGACTACTACCCTATACGAGCAGTACTTC. It translates to CASSSPGTTTLYEQYF.

The chain employs TRBV19 and TRBJ2-5; D not certain. This CDR3 has 13 residues. V dropped 3 bases and J dropped 3 bases, with 8 bases sitting between them. Germline values: CDR1 LNHDA, CDR2 SQIVND (reference sequence). DNA for the CDR3: TGTGCCAGTAGTATGGGCAGAGAAGAGACCCAGTACTTC. This encodes CASSMGREETQYF.

The chain uses TRBV28 and TRBJ1-1; TRBD1 agrees at 9 bases. The CDR3 extends over 12 amino acids. The germline V gene encodes CDR1 MDHEN and CDR2 SYDVKM. The ends lost 6 bases at V and 8 bases at J; junction bases unmatched: 4. The CDR3 reads CASSRDRGEAFF. CDR3 in DNA: TGTGCCAGCAGCCGTGACAGGGGGGAAGCTTTCTTT.

The CDR3 nucleotides are TGCGCCAGCAGCCCCATGTTGACAGGCAATGAGCAGTTCTTC. This sequence encodes CASSPMLTGNEQFF. This chain connects TRBV4-3 to TRBJ2-1, with D perhaps matching TRBD1 (6 bases). CDR3 length: 14 amino acids. V gave up 4 bases and J gave up 6 bases, with 13 bases separating them. Germline V CDR1 and CDR2: LGHNA, YSLEER.

This clone showed up just once. V usage is TRBV7-2 and J usage is TRBJ1-6; TRBD1 matches 7 bases. Germline assignment: CDR1 SGHTA and CDR2 FQGNSA. V lost 1 base, J lost 9 bases, and 0 bases stayed unmatched. This CDR3 is built from 13 residues. The CDR3 DNA follows: TGTGCCAGCAGCTTAGACAGGGGTTCACCCCTCCACTTT. Translating it yields CASSLDRGSPLHF.

The chain employs TRBV28 and TRBJ2-5; D may be TRBD1 (5 bases). The CDR3 spans 15 residues. The V end lost 4 bases, the J end lost 4 bases, and 16 bases lay between the germline ends. The germline gives CDR1 MDHEN, CDR2 SYDVKM. The CDR3 spells CASSSPNGRVETQYF. Written as DNA, the CDR3 is TGTGCCAGCAGTTCCCCCAACGGCAGGGTAGAGACCCAGTACTTC.

The chain carries TRBV2 and TRBJ2-1, with 9 nucleotides matching TRBD2. Germline values: CDR1 SNHLY, CDR2 FYNNEI. The ends lost 6 bases at V and 12 bases at J; junction bases unmatched: 12. The CDR3 is made up of 14 amino acids. The chain's CDR3 is CASSVAGVVPRQFF. In nucleotides, the CDR3 is TGTGCCAGCAGCGTAGCGGGAGTTGTTCCGAGGCAGTTCTTC.

V and J are TRBV10-1 and TRBJ1-1; tentatively, D is TRBD1 (5 bases). The CDR3 runs 15 residues. The V and J ends lost 4 bases and 1 base respectively, with 13 bases between them. Germline V gives CDR1 WNHNN, CDR2 SYGVQD (reference sequence). CDR3 region: CASSAEGAGNTEAFF. In nucleotides, the CDR3 is TGCGCCAGCAGTGCTGAAGGGGCTGGGAACACTGAAGCTTTCTTT.

The genes are TRBV2 and TRBJ2-5, with TRBD1 matching 8 bases. This CDR3 is built from 17 residues. Looked up from germline, CDR1 is SNHLY and CDR2 is FYNNEI. V lost 6 bases and J lost 3; bases outside the gene matches: 15. The CDR3 protein is CASSRRYRGNTKETQYF. The CDR3 bases are TGTGCCAGCAGCCGACGCTACAGGGGGAATACAAAAGAGACCCAGTACTTC.

This chain joins TRBV19 and TRBJ1-1; D not certain. Trimming cost V 0 bases and J 4 bases, with 6 bases left between them. The CDR3 totals 13 residues. Germline V CDR1 and CDR2: LNHDA, SQIVND (reference sequence). Written as DNA, the CDR3 is TGTGCCAGTAGTATAGATGGGCGCACTGAAGCTTTCTTT. This gives the protein CASSIDGRTEAFF.

The count of this clone is one. V gene TRBV4-2 combines with J gene TRBJ2-5; TRBD2 aligns across 11 bases. This CDR3 is built from 16 residues. The V and J ends lost 2 bases and 5 bases, in that order; junction bases with no gene match: 7. Germline loops: CDR1 LGHNA, CDR2 YNFKEQ. The chain's CDR3 is CASSQLAGGPGETQYF. The CDR3 coding sequence is TGTGCCAGCAGCCAATTAGCGGGAGGGCCAGGGGAGACCCAGTACTTC.